The clone carrying this TCR beta chain was seen ten or more times. These data originate in a study of CD8 T cells in ankylosing spondylitis. TCRdb redid the calling of the 5' RACE reads with MiXCR, one entry per CDR3 protein. This sample has about 96,000 distinct CDR3 sequences, with around 10% found just once. The CDR3 contains 15 residues. V trimming: 6 bases; J trimming: 8 bases; junction bases outside the gene matches: 7. CDR1 and CDR2 from the germline V gene are SNHLY and FYNNEI. Sequenced: blood, either unsorted or a sorted T cell fraction (not recorded which). This receptor was obtained from a male donor with ankylosing spondylitis or in good health (not recorded which). The chain employs TRBV2 and TRBJ2-1; 13 nucleotides agree with TRBD2. In nucleotides, the CDR3 is TGTGCCAGCAGGGATACTAGCGGGGGGGCCCATGAGCAGTTCTTC. Its translation: CASRDTSGGAHEQFF.